This TCR beta chain was profiled in a study of blood T cell repertoires in COVID-19. Per the germline V gene, CDR1 is MNHNS and CDR2 is SASEGT. The CDR3 is 15 residues long. V lost 1 base to trimming and J lost 2 bases; unmatched junction nucleotides: 3. Some clones are missing from TCRdb's copy, which holds only in-frame ones; the method was immunoSEQ multiplex PCR. The sample contains about 60,000 clones, approximately 88% of which appear only once. Sequenced input: peripheral blood. The chain recombines TRBV6-1 with TRBJ2-7, with 9 bases aligning to TRBD1. This receptor was obtained from a human donor in a cohort sampled during active COVID-19. Here the CDR3 reads CASSEGTGEPYEQYF. As DNA, the CDR3 is TGTGCCAGCAGTGAAGGGACAGGGGAGCCCTACGAGCAGTACTTC.